This TCR beta chain originates from a study of cytomegalovirus exposure and HLA in healthy donors. CDR3 length equals 16 residues. The V and J ends lost 0 bases and 0 bases, in that order; junction bases with no gene match: 2. The germline gives CDR1 SGHDT, CDR2 YYEEEE. The PCR employed 60 Vbeta primers together with 13 Jbeta primers. TCRdb keeps only in-frame clones here, not all; method: immunoSEQ multiplex PCR. The sample holds 85,000 to 95,000 clones, more than 75% seen once. Study results and caveats: After further analysis at a later stage, 16,951 TCR beta sequences were associated with HLA alleles at 0.05 false discovery rate. Reportedly, diagnosis of cytomegalovirus status by the classifier showed high specificity and sensitivity.

The donors were healthy bone marrow donors. A remark on this clone: Its antigen is unidentified.

The chain recombines TRBV5-6 with TRBJ1-2; 10 nucleotides align to TRBD1. This TCR derives from a man aged 30-40 years in good health and CMV-seropositive. Sequencing was carried out using PBMCs. Here the CDR3 DNA reads TGTGCCAGCAGCTTGGGGGGACAGGGGTCTAACTATGGCTACACCTTC. Translation gives CASSLGGQGSNYGYTF.